This record concerns one TCR beta chain sequence. In the original analysis: Estimated nucleated cell counts came from reference gene primer amplification. The protocol was immunoSEQ multiplex PCR, while the TCRdb copy is restricted to in-frame clones and leaves out a portion. The DNA was the basis for D and trimming; V, J and clone size are from that table. The table lists about 220,000 clones, around 86% of them singletons. The data stem from a study of blood T cell repertoires in COVID-19. Study as a whole: Samples taken during acute and convalescent COVID-19 were collected in the United States, Italy and Spain. The analysed material was cDNA or gDNA that came from T cells, B-cell-depleted T cells, or PBMCs.

Enrollment of patients from Seattle took place during active infection, with longitudinal follow-up. Germline V CDR1 and CDR2: SEHNR, FQNEAQ (reference sequence). The CDR3 runs to 15 residues. The V gene end was trimmed by 6 bases and the J gene end by 7 bases; junction bases not matched to a gene: 12. This chain joins TRBV7-9 and TRBJ2-7, with 10 bases matching TRBD1. The source of this sequence is a woman in her seventies with COVID-19, enrolled during active disease. Sequencing input: peripheral blood. The CDR3 region is CASSLQTGGAGEQYF. CDR3 bases: TGTGCCAGCAGTCTACAGACAGGGGGCGCGGGGGAGCAGTACTTC.